Listed here is a single T cell receptor (beta chain). Antigen unknown. These data belong to a study of CD8 T cells in Susac syndrome. Study conclusions and caveats: The number of individuals included in the study's TCR sequencing and HLA analysis was acknowledged as relatively small.

V was clipped by 1 base and J by 7 bases, with 10 bases between them. The germline gives CDR1 MNHEY, CDR2 SVGAGI. The CDR3 consists of 13 residues. When the RNA was reverse transcribed, random hexamers were used with an input of roughly 0.45 to 1 ug. Multiplex immunoSEQ PCR targeted 54 Vbeta and 13 Jbeta TCR beta segments. TCRdb re-analysed the immunoSEQ multiplex PCR reads in MiXCR, keeping a single row per CDR3 protein. Counted here are roughly 130,000 distinct CDR3 sequences, 90% to 95% occurring once; the ten biggest clones make up more than 0.095%. This chain joins TRBV6-5 and TRBJ2-5; D remains ambiguous. What was sequenced was CD4+ T cells from PBMCs. This clonotype was sampled from a human donor in good health. CDR3 amino acids: CASSYFETGTQYF. For the CDR3, the DNA is TGTGCCAGCAGTTACTTTGAAACGGGGACCCAGTACTTC.